This T cell receptor beta chain originates from a study of shared clonotypes between healthy human individuals. V lost 2 bases to trimming and J lost 1 base, with 7 bases between them. The CDR3 sequence is 14 residues long. The germline V gene has CDR1 SGHTA and CDR2 FQGNSA. This clone turned up a few times. At the DNA level, this CDR3 is encoded by other sequences in the same sample as well. Assay used: immunoSEQ multiplex PCR; TCRdb lists only in-frame clones, some missing. The sample lists some 630,000 clones, 72% occurring once. The sample was memory CD4+ T cells sorted from blood. Subset noted: CD45RA-negative fraction. The V gene is TRBV7-2, the J gene TRBJ2-3, with D perhaps being TRBD1 or TRBD2 (5 bases each). The clonotype originates from a young woman in good health. The CDR3 nucleotides are TGTGCCAGCAGCTTAATGGGGGGCACAGATACGCAGTATTTT. Protein product: CASSLMGGTDTQYF.